Below are 26 T cell receptor beta chains sequenced from a single sample in a study of spatial heterogeneity in lung cancer. Study-wide results and caveats: Counts of expanded alpha and beta TCRs within tumors tracked the tumor nonsynonymous mutation count.

No cognate antigen is known for these TCRs. TCRdb reprocessed the 5' RACE reads with MiXCR, giving one entry per CDR3 protein. The sample lists about 9,800 distinct CDR3 sequences; under 6.5% were seen once. This sample's time point: sample taken at primary tumor resection. The sample was lung tumor tissue, taken at surgery. These receptors all stem from a male donor with early-stage non-small cell lung cancer.

This clonotype was recorded at least ten times. The rearrangement uses TRBV20-1 and TRBJ1-4; no firm D call. The CDR3 length is 14 residues. V lost 5 bases and J lost 13, with 23 bases in between. CDR1 is DFQATT, CDR2 SNEGSKA, per germline (reference sequence). Here the CDR3 DNA reads TGCAGTGCTCCGGGAGGCATAATGATGGGTGGACTGTTTTTT. As protein: CSAPGGIMMGGLFF.

This clonotype was recorded many times. The V call is TRBV6-1, the J call TRBJ2-2; D call uncertain. This CDR3 has 11 residues. The germline CDR1 and CDR2 sequences are MNHNS and SASEGT. V was pared by 6 bases and J by 5 bases, with 4 bases between. The chain's CDR3 is CASRTTGELFF. CDR3 sequence (DNA): TGTGCCAGCAGGACGACCGGGGAGCTGTTTTTT.

The V and J genes are TRBV6-1 and TRBJ1-6; no firm D call. CDR3 size: 13 residues. V dropped 3 bases and J dropped 9 bases, with 9 bases sitting between them. Germline CDR1 reads MNHNS; CDR2 reads SASEGT. The CDR3 DNA is TGTGCCAGCAGTGATCGCCTTAGTTCACCCCTCCACTTT. The encoded protein is CASSDRLSSPLHF.

In its sample, this clonotype is medium-sized. The chain is built from TRBV6-2 or TRBV6-3 and TRBJ2-1, with D hard to call. The CDR3 runs 13 residues. Germline CDR1 MNHEY, CDR2 SVGEGT. V gave up 8 bases and J gave up 0 bases, with 8 bases separating them. The chain's CDR3 is CASDSFSYNEQFF. CDR3 sequence (DNA): TGTGCCAGCGACTCCTTCTCCTACAATGAGCAGTTCTTC.

This clonotype appeared many times. In DNA form, the CDR3 reads TGTGCCAGCAGCTTAAAACCAAACACCGGGGAGCTGTTTTTT. This gives the protein CASSLKPNTGELFF. The V call is TRBV11-2, the J call TRBJ2-2; D is undetermined. Germline V gene lookup returns CDR1 SGHAT and CDR2 FQNNGV. Trimming pared 2 bases from V and 2 bases from J, leaving 6 bases between. The CDR3 sequence is 14 residues long. The full variable domain, completed using reference TRBV11-2 and TRBJ2-2, is EAGVAQSPRYKIIEKRQSVAFWCNPISGHATLYWYQQILGQGPKLLIQFQNNGVVDDSQLPKDRFSAERLKGVDSTLKIQPAKLEDSAVYLCASSLKPNTGELFFGEGSRLTVL.

This clonotype came up many times. V usage is TRBV2 and J usage is TRBJ2-1; 10 bases are shared with TRBD2. The length of the CDR3 is 15 residues. V was pared by 5 bases and J by 9 bases, with 10 bases of the junction left unmatched. The V gene's germline CDR1 is SNHLY and CDR2 FYNNEI. Here the CDR3 DNA reads TGTGCCAGCAGTCGAACTAGCGGGGATAAAAGTGAGCAGTTCTTC. Protein: CASSRTSGDKSEQFF.

This clonotype was found many times. The V and J genes are TRBV7-2 and TRBJ2-3, with 7 bases fitting TRBD1. The CDR3 has 13 residues. Germline loops: CDR1 SGHTA, CDR2 FQGNSA. V dropped 6 bases and J dropped 2; count of bases not matched to a gene: 2. In DNA, the CDR3 is TGTGCCAGCAGGACAGGGAACACAGATACGCAGTATTTT. It is translated as CASRTGNTDTQYF.

J is TRBJ2-1 and V is TRBV12-5; D possibly corresponds to TRBD2 (6 bases). V shed 2 bases and J shed 8 bases, with 13 bases lying between them. The germline V gene has CDR1 LGHNT and CDR2 FRNRAP. The CDR3 consists of 14 residues. CDR3 sequence (DNA): TGTGCTAGTGGTTTGTATACTAGCCCTCATGAGCAGTTCTTC. Protein product: CASGLYTSPHEQFF.

This clonotype was seen repeatedly, ten times or more. This chain uses TRBV3-1 with TRBJ2-7; a possible D gene is TRBD2 (5 bases). Germline V gene lookup returns CDR1 LGHDT and CDR2 YNNKEL (reference sequence). Trimming took off 3 bases at V and 6 bases at J, with 9 bases between the two ends. This CDR3 comprises 12 residues. This CDR3 is CASSQIRGEQYF. CDR3 DNA sequence: TGTGCCAGCAGCCAGATTCGGGGCGAGCAGTACTTC.

This clonotype counts as medium-sized. The chain employs TRBV28 and TRBJ1-6, with 7 bases aligning to TRBD1. V was pared by 11 bases and J by 9 bases, with 10 bases of the junction left unmatched. Germline values: CDR1 MDHEN, CDR2 SYDVKM. This CDR3 is built from 13 residues. CDR3 loop: CAGGTVQGSPLHF. DNA for the CDR3: TGTGCCGGGGGGACAGTCCAAGGTTCACCCCTCCACTTT. Looking up the rest from reference TRBV28 and TRBJ1-6 gives the full variable domain: DVKVTQSSRYLVKRTGEKVFLECVQDMDHENMFWYRQDPGLGLRLIYFSYDVKMKEKGDIPEGYSVSREKKERFSLILESASTNQTSMYLCAGGTVQGSPLHFGNGTRLTVT.

By share of the sample, this clonotype is large. V is TRBV6-6 and J is TRBJ2-5; D not resolved. The CDR3 covers 13 residues. Germline V gives CDR1 MNHNY, CDR2 SVGAGI (reference sequence). Trimming pared 2 bases from V and 2 bases from J, leaving 6 bases between. The CDR3 sequence: CASSYNSQETQYF. The DNA for the CDR3 is TGTGCCAGCAGTTACAACTCACAAGAGACCCAGTACTTC.

This clonotype was picked up many times. The genes are TRBV27 and TRBJ2-3; TRBD1 matches 7 bases. The CDR3 is made up of 16 amino acids. Germline values: CDR1 MNHEY, CDR2 SMNVEV (reference sequence). The junction had 9 bases not matched to a gene; V was cut back by 6 bases and J by 0 bases. Here the CDR3 DNA reads TGTGCCAGCAGAGCATGGGGACAGTTTAGCACAGATACGCAGTATTTT. It translates to CASRAWGQFSTDTQYF.

Ten or more counts support this clonotype. J is TRBJ1-1 and V is TRBV28; the D gene is possibly TRBD1 (6 bases). CDR1 is MDHEN and CDR2 is SYDVKM in the germline V gene. This CDR3 spans 16 amino acids. V shed 8 bases and J shed 1 base, with 20 bases lying between them. CDR3 region: CASHLTGFAENTEAFF. As DNA, the CDR3 is TGTGCCAGCCACCTAACAGGGTTCGCCGAGAACACTGAAGCTTTCTTT.

The V call is TRBV6-2 or TRBV6-3, the J call TRBJ1-4, with TRBD1 matching over 10 bases. The germline gives CDR1 MNHEY, CDR2 SVGEGT. This CDR3 spans 17 amino acids. J was trimmed by 5 bases and V by 6 bases; bases with no gene match: 12. CDR3 in amino acids: CASRRHRDRGLNEKLFF. Written as DNA, the CDR3 is TGTGCCAGCAGACGCCACCGGGACAGGGGCCTAAATGAAAAACTGTTTTTT.

This clonotype was picked up many times. V and J are TRBV27 and TRBJ1-2; D is unclear. The V end lost 2 bases, the J end lost 8 bases, and 6 bases lay between the germline ends. Per germline, CDR1 MNHEY and CDR2 SMNVEV (reference sequence). This CDR3 has 11 residues. In DNA form, the CDR3 reads TGTGCCAGCAGTTTAAGGTGCGGCTACACCTTC. Residues: CASSLRCGYTF.

By share, this clonotype counts as medium-sized (0.01 to 0.1%). The chain joins TRBV15 to TRBJ2-7; unclear D gene. Germline V gene sequence: CDR1 LNHNV, CDR2 YYDKDF (reference sequence). The CDR3 length is 13 residues. V was pared by 0 bases and J by 3 bases, with 6 bases between. The CDR3 here is CATSRELLYEQYV. In nucleotides, the CDR3 is TGTGCCACCAGCAGAGAACTACTCTACGAGCAGTACGTC.

This clonotype is deemed medium-sized (0.01 to 0.1%). The chain recombines TRBV4-1 with TRBJ2-5, with 9 bases lining up with TRBD2. CDR3 length: 13 amino acids. Germline values: CDR1 MGHRA, CDR2 YSYEKL. Germline trimming cut 7 bases from V and 4 bases from J; bases unmatched to any gene: 4. The CDR3 region has the DNA TGCGCCAGCACCTCTAGCGGGATAGAGACCCAGTACTTC. Translating gives CASTSSGIETQYF.

There are many counts of this clonotype. DNA of the CDR3: TGTGCCAGTAGTATATGGTCGAACACCGGGGAGCTGTTTTTT. Translation gives CASSIWSNTGELFF. The chain joins TRBV19 to TRBJ2-2, with no clear D. Trimming removed 2 bases from V and 0 bases from J, with 4 bases in between. Germline CDR1 reads LNHDA; CDR2 reads SQIVND (reference sequence). There are 14 residues in the CDR3.

This clonotype was found many times. This sequence joins TRBV6-6 and TRBJ2-3; D could derive from TRBD1 or TRBD2 (5 bases each). CDR3 length equals 16 residues. Trimming took 6 bases from V and 3 from J, leaving 19 bases between them. Germline V lookup: CDR1 MNHNY, CDR2 SVGAGI (reference sequence). CDR3 in amino acids: CASSPSRAGVTDTQYF. The CDR3 DNA is TGTGCCAGCAGCCCCTCCAGGGCGGGCGTAACAGATACGCAGTATTTT.

The sample holds many counts of this clonotype. The V call is TRBV18, the J call TRBJ1-2; a weak D match, TRBD1 (6 bases). This CDR3 spans 17 amino acids. Germline V CDR1 and CDR2: KGHSH, LQKENI. The V end lost 6 bases, the J end lost 8 bases, and 28 bases lay between the germline ends. This chain's CDR3 is CASSSDQLPGHDGGYTF. The CDR3 region has the DNA TGTGCCAGCTCTTCGGACCAACTCCCGGGACACGATGGGGGCTACACCTTC. Supplemented by reference TRBV18 and TRBJ1-2, the full variable domain reads NAGVMQNPRHLVRRRGQEARLRCSPMKGHSHVYWYRQLPEEGLKFMVYLQKENIIDESGMPKERFSAEFPKEGPSILRIQQVVRGDSAAYFCASSSDQLPGHDGGYTFGSGTRLTVV.

This clonotype appeared many times. The chain carries TRBV10-2 and TRBJ2-3; D possibly corresponds to TRBD2 (5 bases). CDR1 and CDR2 from the germline V gene are WSHSY and SAAADI. V shed 3 bases and J shed 4 bases, with 20 bases lying between them. The CDR3 runs to 17 residues. CDR3 in DNA: TGCGCCAGCAGTGACCTCGGGTTCGGAGGATCCCCAGATACGCAGTATTTT. It is translated as CASSDLGFGGSPDTQYF.

This clonotype has at least ten counts. The V call is TRBV6-5, the J call TRBJ2-3, with a possible D match to TRBD2 (6 bases). V was clipped by 6 bases and J by 5 bases, with 12 bases between them. CDR1 is MNHEY and CDR2 is SVGAGI in the germline V gene. This CDR3 is built from 13 residues. CDR3 region: CASRTRMEDTQYF. DNA of the CDR3: TGTGCCAGCAGGACTAGAATGGAAGATACGCAGTATTTT.

This clonotype was counted between two and nine times. The genes are TRBV7-8 and TRBJ1-6; TRBD1 might be the D (5 bases). Trimming took off 0 bases at V and 10 bases at J, with 19 bases between the two ends. This CDR3 spans 17 amino acids. CDR1 is SGHVS, CDR2 FQNEAQ, per germline. CDR3 in DNA: TGTGCCAGCAGCTTAGCACTGTATGGGGGGTTACGGTCACCCCTCCACTTT. Translation gives CASSLALYGGLRSPLHF.

This clonotype is medium-sized. The chain uses TRBV28 and TRBJ1-5, with D tentatively TRBD1 (6 bases). V lost 6 bases to trimming and J lost 4 bases, with 7 bases between them. Germline V gene sequence: CDR1 MDHEN, CDR2 SYDVKM. This CDR3 has 12 residues. The DNA for the CDR3 is TGTGCCAGCAGAACAGGGAATCAGCCCCAGCATTTT. Translating it yields CASRTGNQPQHF.

V usage is TRBV10-2 and J usage is TRBJ2-3, with 9 bases identical to TRBD2. V shed 5 bases, J shed 0 bases, and the junction held 6 bases outside the gene matches. This CDR3 comprises 16 residues. Germline loops: CDR1 WSHSY, CDR2 SAAADI. Written as DNA, the CDR3 is TGCGCCAGCAGTAGTCTAGCGGGGCTCAGCACAGATACGCAGTATTTT. As protein: CASSSLAGLSTDTQYF.

This clonotype was recorded at least ten times. This rearrangement joins TRBV20-1 to TRBJ2-3; D is uncertain. V dropped 3 bases and J dropped 2 bases, with 6 bases sitting between them. CDR3 length equals 12 residues. Per germline, CDR1 DFQATT and CDR2 SNEGSKA (reference sequence). CDR3 in amino acids: CSARQATDTQYF. The DNA for the CDR3 is TGCAGTGCTAGGCAGGCCACAGATACGCAGTATTTT.